This note documents a single TCR beta chain sequence. Its target is not known. Carried by the TCR beta cDNA libraries were unique molecular identifiers. TCRdb re-derived calls from the PCR reads in MiXCR, one entry per CDR3 protein. This sample has about 540,000 distinct CDR3 sequences, with around 34% found just once. This sample is drawn from a study of post-analysis software for immune sequencing data. Notes on the study in general: Relative to controls, patients with multiple sclerosis showed significantly lower normalized Chao1 diversity. TRBV5-6, TRBV5-1 and TRBV20-1 belonged to a set of about five TRBV segments that were more frequent in patients than controls.

Germline V gene sequence: CDR1 ENHRY, CDR2 SYGVKD. V lost 4 bases and J lost 5; bases outside the gene matches: 2. The CDR3 spans 12 residues. The TCR originated in a girl younger than 18 with multiple sclerosis. Sequencing used blood. The chain recombines TRBV10-3 with TRBJ2-7, with TRBD1 matching over 7 bases. Here the CDR3 reads CAISVTGHEQYF. The DNA for the CDR3 is TGTGCCATCAGTGTGACAGGGCACGAGCAGTACTTC.